This T cell receptor beta chain emerged from a study of healthy donors' naive CD4 and CD8 T cells. Study as a whole: Three donor age groups were sampled: 20-25, 40-50 and 60-70 years; half female.

Concerning this clonotype: Its cognate antigen is unknown.

CDR1 and CDR2 (germline): MNHEY, SVGAGI. The CDR3 is 15 amino acids. Trimming pared 5 bases from V and 0 bases from J, leaving 12 bases between. Study-wide results and caveats: Bulk sequencing left alpha and beta chains unpaired.

Each TCR library used 500 ng of total RNA and a linear amplification protocol. Using its own MiXCR run on the reads, TCRdb lists one record per CDR3 protein. The profile shows approximately 180,000 distinct CDR3 sequences, over 60% of them singletons. The receptor's source is a pool of human donors in good health; the sample pools cells from several healthy donors. Source material: naive CD4+ and CD8+ T cells sorted from blood, pooled from several donors. J is TRBJ2-3 and V is TRBV6-5, with D tentatively TRBD2 (6 bases). This chain's CDR3 is CASSAEGTSTDTQYF. DNA for the CDR3: TGTGCCAGCAGTGCGGAGGGTACTAGCACAGATACGCAGTATTTT.